These T cell receptor beta chains were read from a single sample in a study of T cell responses to AZD1222 COVID-19 vaccine. Sequencing used immunoSEQ multiplex PCR; TCRdb keeps in-frame clones, though not all of them. The table lists some 150,000 clones, approximately 90% of them singletons. The sample here was peripheral blood, taken 28 days after the second AZD1222 dose. These receptor sequences come from an adult who received the AZD1222 COVID-19 vaccine. Both conserved end residues are part of each CDR3. The D gene is left open where the match is weak. Clone size, where shown, is once, few, many, or a class for clones that have expanded.

TRBV5-4	-	-	TRBJ2-5	TGTGCCAGCACGCTGGGGGGGGGCGCGGAGACCCAGTACTTC	CASTLGGGAETQYF
TRBV3-1/TRBV3-2	-	-	TRBJ1-1	TGTGCCAGCAGCCAGGGACCGATGAACACTGAAGCTTTCTTT	CASSQGPMNTEAFF
TRBV28	-	-	TRBJ2-7	TGTGCCAGCAGTTTCATGGGGGGCGCCAAGGTCAACCTATACGAGCAGTACTTC	CASSFMGGAKVNLYEQYF
TRBV24-1	TRBD1	-	TRBJ2-7	TGTGCCACCAGTCACCCGGGACAGAATCCCTACGAGCAGTACTTC	CATSHPGQNPYEQYF
TRBV5-8	-	-	TRBJ1-4	TGTGCCAGCAGCCCGGACAGCCAAGATGAAAAACTGTTTTTT	CASSPDSQDEKLFF
TRBV10-2	-	few	TRBJ2-2	TGCGCCAGCAGTGAGGCCCGTAACGGGGAGCTGTTTTTT	CASSEARNGELFF
TRBV5-1	-	-	TRBJ1-1	TGCGCCACCTCGACAGGGAACACTGAAGCTTTCTTT	CATSTGNTEAFF
TRBV28	-	-	TRBJ2-3	TGTGTCGTACGAGCAGATACGCAGTATTTT	CVVRADTQYF
TRBV28	TRBD1	-	TRBJ1-2	TGTGCCAGCAGTCGTACCTTAGGGGGCAGTAGGGGCTACACCTTC	CASSRTLGGSRGYTF
TRBV7-9	-	-	TRBJ2-7	TGTGCCAGCAGCTTATTAGGTGTTAGGTACGAGCAGTACTTC	CASSLLGVRYEQYF
TRBV2	-	once	TRBJ1-5	TGTGCCAGCAGTGGCGACAGCAATCAGCCCCAGCATTTT	CASSGDSNQPQHF
TRBV28	TRBD1	-	TRBJ2-3	TGTGCCAGCAGTGCTCCGGGACAGGGGGCAATAGGCACAGATACGCAGTATTTT	CASSAPGQGAIGTDTQYF
TRBV7-3	TRBD1	few	TRBJ2-5	TGTGCCAGCAGCCAGTCGGGACAGGGCCGAGAGACCCAGTACTTC	CASSQSGQGRETQYF
TRBV10-1	TRBD1	-	TRBJ2-3	TGCGCCAGCAGTGAAACAGGGGTGGATACGCAGTATTTT	CASSETGVDTQYF
TRBV28	-	-	TRBJ2-3	TGTGCCAGCAGTTTACCCCAGGCCCTTTTCTTTTTGTCAGATACGCAGTATTTT	CASSLPQALFFLSDTQYF
TRBV6-5	TRBD1	-	TRBJ1-6	TGTGCCAGCAGTCGACAGGGACAGAATAATTCACCCCTCCACTTT	CASSRQGQNNSPLHF
TRBV5-4	-	-	TRBJ1-2	TGTGCCAGCAGCTTGAGTGATGGCTACACCTTC	CASSLSDGYTF
TRBV4-1	TRBD2	-	TRBJ2-3	TGCGCCAGCAGCCAGCTAGCGGGAGGGTTTAATACGCAGTATTTT	CASSQLAGGFNTQYF
TRBV27	-	-	TRBJ2-1	TGTGCCAGCAGTCCTCGTCCGGGACCACTGTTCCACAATGAGCAGTTCTTC	CASSPRPGPLFHNEQFF
TRBV5-1	-	-	TRBJ1-1	TGCGCCAGCAGCGTGACCGGGGAGAACACTGAAGCTTTCTTT	CASSVTGENTEAFF
TRBV7-6	TRBD1	-	TRBJ2-3	TGTGCCAGCAGCTTCCGGACAGGGTCAGATACGCAGTATTTT	CASSFRTGSDTQYF
TRBV30	-	-	TRBJ2-7	TGTGCCTGGAGTGTACCGTCCTTAGGCTCCTACGAGCAGTACTTC	CAWSVPSLGSYEQYF
TRBV18	-	-	TRBJ1-1	TGTGCCAGCTCCCGTTTGCGGGAGAACACTGAAGCTTTCTTT	CASSRLRENTEAFF
TRBV18	TRBD1	-	TRBJ2-1	TGTGCCAGCTCACCTCGGGACAGAGACAATGAGCAGTTCTTC	CASSPRDRDNEQFF
TRBV11-2	-	-	TRBJ2-5	TGTGCCAGCAGTCGACTTGAAGAGACCCAGTACTTC	CASSRLEETQYF
TRBV30	-	-	TRBJ1-5	TGTGCCTGGTCCGGGCGTCAGGGCAATCAGCCCCAGCATTTT	CAWSGRQGNQPQHF
TRBV7-2	-	-	TRBJ1-1	TGTGCCAGCAGCTTATTTGTTGGATGGGAAGCTTTCTTT	CASSLFVGWEAFF
TRBV15	-	-	TRBJ1-1	TGTGCCACCAGCAGGCGGCCGGGAGAAATCTTCATGAACACTGAAGCTTTCTTT	CATSRRPGEIFMNTEAFF
TRBV5-4	-	once	TRBJ1-2	TGTGCCAGCAGCTTGCGTAATAGAGGGTTCAATGGCTACACCTTC	CASSLRNRGFNGYTF
TRBV19	TRBD2	-	TRBJ2-7	TGTGCCAGTAGTATTGGGACTAGTTCTCCTGGCGACGAGCAGTACTTC	CASSIGTSSPGDEQYF
TRBV28	TRBD2	-	TRBJ2-7	TGTGCCAGCAGTTTCACGGGACTAGCGGCAAGCTCCTACGAGCAGTACTTC	CASSFTGLAASSYEQYF
TRBV6-5	-	-	TRBJ1-5	TGTGCCAGCAGTTACTCTCAGAGCCTCAATCAGCCCCAGCATTTT	CASSYSQSLNQPQHF
TRBV2	-	-	TRBJ2-7	TGTGCCAGCAGGGACCGGGCCGGCGACTACGAGCAGTACTTC	CASRDRAGDYEQYF
TRBV4-2	TRBD1	-	TRBJ2-7	TGTGCCAGCAGCCAAGCTTCGGGACAGAGCTCCTACGAGCAGTACTTC	CASSQASGQSSYEQYF
TRBV7-3	-	-	TRBJ2-2	TGTGCCAGCAGCTTAAATCCTGGCTCGAACACCGGGGAGCTGTTTTTT	CASSLNPGSNTGELFF
TRBV27	-	-	TRBJ1-5	TGTGCCAGCAGTTCGGAGACCAATCAGCCCCAGCATTTT	CASSSETNQPQHF
TRBV9	-	once	TRBJ2-5	TGTGCCAGCAGCGTAGGGGGGCTAAAAGAGACCCAGTACTTC	CASSVGGLKETQYF
TRBV5-6	TRBD2	-	TRBJ2-5	TGTGCCAGCAGCTCGAGCGGGGGGGCCGGAGAGACCCAGTACTTC	CASSSSGGAGETQYF
TRBV10-2	-	-	TRBJ2-3	TGCGCCAGCAGTGTCACGGGGCTCACAGATACGCAGTATTTT	CASSVTGLTDTQYF
TRBV28	-	-	TRBJ1-1	TGTGCCAGCAGTTCTCCACAGGGGAACACTGAAGCTTTCTTT	CASSSPQGNTEAFF
TRBV6-5	-	-	TRBJ1-2	TGTGCCAGCAGAGACGGACGTTTCGTCTATGGCTACACCTTC	CASRDGRFVYGYTF
TRBV28	-	-	TRBJ2-2	TGTGCCAGCAGTCTCCGTCTGAGGAGATCTACCGGGGAGCTGTTTTTT	CASSLRLRRSTGELFF
TRBV2	-	-	TRBJ1-5	TGTGCCAGCAGTGGAGACGACGGACGATTTTATAGCAATCAGCCCCAGCATTTT	CASSGDDGRFYSNQPQHF
TRBV28	TRBD1	-	TRBJ2-7	TGTGCCAGCAGCAAGCCAGGGACAGGGAAATACGAGCAGTACTTC	CASSKPGTGKYEQYF
TRBV6-6	-	-	TRBJ1-2	TGTGCCAGCTGTCCGGGGGGGAGCCCCACGGGCTACACCTTC	CASCPGGSPTGYTF
TRBV28	-	-	TRBJ2-1	TGTGCCAGCAGTTTTGGTTATTCCTACAATGAGCAGTTCTTC	CASSFGYSYNEQFF
TRBV3-1/TRBV3-2	-	-	TRBJ1-6	TGTGCCAGCAGCCGACAGGCGAGCTCCTATAATTCACCCCTCCACTTT	CASSRQASSYNSPLHF
TRBV6-2/TRBV6-3	-	-	TRBJ2-7	TGTGCCAGCAGTTTCCTGTCCGGGTACGAGCAGTACTTC	CASSFLSGYEQYF
TRBV9	-	few	TRBJ2-7	TGTGCCAGCAGTCCAAATTCGGACCACGGCGAGCAGTACTTC	CASSPNSDHGEQYF
TRBV12-3/TRBV12-4	-	once	TRBJ1-1	TGTGCCAGCAGTTTAGCCTTTGAAGCTTTCTTT	CASSLAFEAFF
TRBV9	TRBD2	-	TRBJ2-5	TGTGCCAGCAGCGTAGGAGGCGGGGGGGCCGAGACCCAGTACTTC	CASSVGGGGAETQYF
TRBV12-3/TRBV12-4	-	-	TRBJ1-3	TGTGCCAGCAGTTTCCAGGGAAACACCATATATTTT	CASSFQGNTIYF
TRBV5-1	-	-	TRBJ2-7	TGCGCCAGCAGCCTCCAGAGCTCCTACGAGCAGTACTTC	CASSLQSSYEQYF
TRBV11-1	-	-	TRBJ2-5	TGTGCCAGCAGTTCCGGCGGACGGTCGAAAGAGACCCAGTACTTC	CASSSGGRSKETQYF
TRBV19	TRBD2	-	TRBJ2-1	TGTGCCACCATCCGGACTAGCGGGGGGACCCACCGGACCAATGAGCAGTTCTTC	CATIRTSGGTHRTNEQFF
TRBV4-3	-	-	TRBJ1-3	TGCGCCGGCAGCCAAGATCTTGGCCTAGACCTTGGAAACACCATATATTTT	CAGSQDLGLDLGNTIYF
TRBV5-6	-	few	TRBJ2-5	TGTGCCAGCTCAACAAGCTTCATCCCTAAAGAGACCCAGTACTTC	CASSTSFIPKETQYF
TRBV7-2	-	few	TRBJ1-1	TGTGCCAGCAGCTTATTGCCAGGAACGATGAACACTGAAGCTTTCTTT	CASSLLPGTMNTEAFF